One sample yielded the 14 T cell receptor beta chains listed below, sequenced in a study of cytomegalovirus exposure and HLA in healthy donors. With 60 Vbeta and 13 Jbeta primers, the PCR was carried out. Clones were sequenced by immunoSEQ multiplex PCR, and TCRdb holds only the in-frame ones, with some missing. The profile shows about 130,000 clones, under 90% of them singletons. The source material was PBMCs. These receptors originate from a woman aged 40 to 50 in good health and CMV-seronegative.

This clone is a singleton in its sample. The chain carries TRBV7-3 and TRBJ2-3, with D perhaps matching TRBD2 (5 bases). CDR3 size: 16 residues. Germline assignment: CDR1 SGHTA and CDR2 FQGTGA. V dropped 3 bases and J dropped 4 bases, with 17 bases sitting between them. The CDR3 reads CASSLSVGLPADTQYF. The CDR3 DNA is TGTGCCAGCAGCTTGAGTGTTGGACTCCCCGCAGATACGCAGTATTTT.

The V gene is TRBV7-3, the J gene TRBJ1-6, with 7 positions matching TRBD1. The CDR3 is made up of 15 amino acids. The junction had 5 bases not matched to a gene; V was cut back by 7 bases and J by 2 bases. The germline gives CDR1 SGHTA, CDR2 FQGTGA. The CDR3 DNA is TGTGCCAGCAAGGGGGCGCGCGCCTATAATTCACCCCTCCACTTT. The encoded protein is CASKGARAYNSPLHF.

The CDR3 sequence is CASSQDGLASGRQYF. In DNA, the CDR3 is TGCGCCAGCAGCCAAGATGGACTTGCCTCGGGTCGGCAGTACTTC. The chain combines TRBV4-3 with TRBJ2-5, with TRBD2 as a possible D gene (5 bases). The CDR3 extends over 15 amino acids. Germline loops: CDR1 LGHNA, CDR2 YSLEER. V lost 0 bases and J lost 11, with 19 bases in between.

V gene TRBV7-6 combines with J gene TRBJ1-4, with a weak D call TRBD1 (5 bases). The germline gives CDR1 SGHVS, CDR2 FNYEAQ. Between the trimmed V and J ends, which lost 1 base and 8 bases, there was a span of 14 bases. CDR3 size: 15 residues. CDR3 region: CASSLGGGKYEKLFF. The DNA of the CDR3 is TGTGCCAGCAGCTTAGGGGGGGGTAAATACGAAAAACTGTTTTTT.

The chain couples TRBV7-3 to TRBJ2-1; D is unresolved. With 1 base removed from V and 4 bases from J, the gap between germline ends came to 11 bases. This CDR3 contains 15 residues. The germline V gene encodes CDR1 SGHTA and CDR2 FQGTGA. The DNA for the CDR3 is TGTGCCAGCAGCTTAAGTTCGACACCTTACAATGAGCAGTTCTTC. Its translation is CASSLSSTPYNEQFF.

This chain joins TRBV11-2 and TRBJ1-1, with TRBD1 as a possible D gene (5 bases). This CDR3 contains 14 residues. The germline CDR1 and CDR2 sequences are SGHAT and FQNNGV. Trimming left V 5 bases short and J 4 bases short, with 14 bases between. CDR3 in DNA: TGTGCCAGCAGCACTTCGGGACTCTCCACTGAAGCTTTCTTT. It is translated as CASSTSGLSTEAFF.

DNA of the CDR3: TGTGCCAGCAGCATCAACAATGAGCAGTTCTTC. Translated: CASSINNEQFF. The genes are TRBV11-2 and TRBJ2-1; no definite D call. This CDR3 contains 11 residues. V gave up 5 bases and J gave up 5 bases, with 4 bases separating them. Germline V gene data show CDR1 as SGHAT and CDR2 as FQNNGV.

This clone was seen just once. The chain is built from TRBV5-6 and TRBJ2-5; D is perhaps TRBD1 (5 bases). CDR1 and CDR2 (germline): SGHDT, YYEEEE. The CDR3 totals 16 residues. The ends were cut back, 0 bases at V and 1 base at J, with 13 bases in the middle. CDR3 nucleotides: TGTGCCAGCAGCTTGGCTACAGGCAGGGTCCAAGAGACCCAGTACTTC. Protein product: CASSLATGRVQETQYF. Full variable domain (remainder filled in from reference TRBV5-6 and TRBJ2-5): DAGVTQSPTHLIKTRGQQVTLRCSPKSGHDTVSWYQQALGQGPQFIFQYYEEEERQRGNFPDRFSGHQFPNYSSELNVNALLLGDSALYLCASSLATGRVQETQYFGPGTRLLVL.

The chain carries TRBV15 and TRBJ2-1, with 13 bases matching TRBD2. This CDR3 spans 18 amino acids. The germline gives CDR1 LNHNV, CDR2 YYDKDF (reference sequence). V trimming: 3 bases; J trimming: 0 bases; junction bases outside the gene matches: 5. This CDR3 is CATSSTSGGASSYNEQFF. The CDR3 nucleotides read TGTGCCACCAGCAGTACTAGCGGGGGGGCCAGCTCCTACAATGAGCAGTTCTTC.

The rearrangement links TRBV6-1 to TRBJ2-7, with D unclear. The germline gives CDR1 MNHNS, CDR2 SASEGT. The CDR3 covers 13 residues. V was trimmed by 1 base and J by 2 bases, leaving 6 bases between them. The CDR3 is CASSEERTYEQYF. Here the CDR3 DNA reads TGTGCCAGCAGTGAAGAGCGAACCTACGAGCAGTACTTC.

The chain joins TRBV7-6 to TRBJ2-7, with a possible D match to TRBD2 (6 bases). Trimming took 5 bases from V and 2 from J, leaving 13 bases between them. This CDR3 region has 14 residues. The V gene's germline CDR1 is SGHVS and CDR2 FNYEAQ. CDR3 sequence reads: CASSRSGRTYEQYF. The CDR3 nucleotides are TGTGCCAGCAGCAGAAGCGGGCGGACCTACGAGCAGTACTTC.

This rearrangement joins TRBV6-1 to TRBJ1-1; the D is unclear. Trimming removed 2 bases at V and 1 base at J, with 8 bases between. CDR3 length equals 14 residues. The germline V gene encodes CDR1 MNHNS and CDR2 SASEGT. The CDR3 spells CASSEIIRNTEAFF. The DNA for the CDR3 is TGTGCCAGCAGTGAAATTATTAGGAACACTGAAGCTTTCTTT.

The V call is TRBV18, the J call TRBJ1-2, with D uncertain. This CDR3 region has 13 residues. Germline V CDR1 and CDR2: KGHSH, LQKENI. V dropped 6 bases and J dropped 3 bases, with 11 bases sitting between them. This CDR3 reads CASSTETDYGYTF. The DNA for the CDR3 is TGTGCCAGCTCTACCGAAACGGACTATGGCTACACCTTC.

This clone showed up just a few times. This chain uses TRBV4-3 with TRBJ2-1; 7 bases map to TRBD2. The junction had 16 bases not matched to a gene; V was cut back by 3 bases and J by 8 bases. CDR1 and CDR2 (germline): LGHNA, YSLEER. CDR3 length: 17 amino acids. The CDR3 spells CASSQRPTPMGGDEQFF. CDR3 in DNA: TGCGCCAGCAGCCAGCGCCCGACACCAATGGGGGGGGATGAGCAGTTCTTC.